The present TCR beta chain was sequenced within a study of graft-versus-host responses after intestinal transplantation. Turning to the study itself: The whole recipient group had anti-thymocyte globulin induction followed by tacrolimus and steroids for roughly 3 years.

Profiling relied on immunoSEQ multiplex PCR, and the TCRdb table lists in-frame clones only, not all of them. The data contain tens of thousands of clones, about four fifths of them singletons. J lost 1 base, V lost 8 bases, and 5 bases had no gene match. Germline loops: CDR1 WNHNN, CDR2 SYGVQD (reference sequence). CDR3 length: 15 residues. In its sample, this clone is medium-sized. Material: PBMCs, obtained roughly 1,000 days after transplant. This receptor was identified in a human patient who received an intestinal transplant, so some T cells may come from the graft donor. The chain employs TRBV10-1 and TRBJ2-2; 9 bases align to TRBD1. The CDR3 protein is CASRRDRENTGELFF. The DNA of the CDR3 is TGCGCCAGCCGACGGGACAGGGAGAACACCGGGGAGCTGTTTTTT.